A single sample is the source of the 21 T cell receptor beta chains below, sequenced in a study of blood T cells in healthy people across ages. A second 7 to 11 cycle PCR used barcoded and J-beta primers. TCRdb independently ran MiXCR on the 5' RACE reads; one entry per CDR3 protein. The repertoire holds about 760,000 distinct CDR3 sequences, with about 56% as singletons. Specimen: blood. These receptors all stem from a man aged 40-55 years in good health.

This chain joins TRBV24-1 and TRBJ2-3; D is unclear. Per the germline V gene, CDR1 is KGHDR and CDR2 is SFDVKD. The CDR3 loop spans 16 amino acids. V was shortened by 1 base and J by 3 bases, with 13 bases between the two germline ends. CDR3 protein: CATSDLGPGSTDTQYF. The CDR3 bases are TGTGCCACCAGTGATTTAGGTCCAGGATCAACAGATACGCAGTATTTT.

Only one count was recorded for this clonotype. The chain combines TRBV9 with TRBJ2-7; no clear D gene. The assigned J gene may be wrong: the sequence end matches TRBJ2-5 better. The CDR3 totals 11 residues. Germline V CDR1 and CDR2: SGDLS, YYNGEE. CDR3 nucleotide sequence: TGTGCCAGCGGGCCATCGGAGACCCAGTACTTC. This sequence encodes CASGPSETQYF.

V is TRBV2 and J is TRBJ2-2, with no clear D. This CDR3 comprises 13 residues. Per the germline V gene, CDR1 is SNHLY and CDR2 is FYNNEI. V was cut by 1 base and J by 3 bases, with 3 bases left in between. The CDR3 DNA reads as TGTGCCAGCAGTGAAGTCGACACCGGGGAGCTGTTTTTT. This encodes CASSEVDTGELFF.

About this clonotype: The junction and the germline gene differ at one end; a read error may be behind it. This chain links TRBV20-1 with TRBJ1-5; 9 bases align to TRBD1. The germline CDR1 and CDR2 sequences are DFQATT and SNEGSKA (reference sequence). CDR3 length: 16 residues. CDR3 sequence: CSTRDRQGGSNQPQHF. For the CDR3, the DNA is TGCAGTACTAGAGACCGACAGGGGGGAAGCAATCAGCCCCAGCATTTT.

A few counts support this clonotype. The V and J genes are TRBV3-1 and TRBJ1-4, with 10 bases identical to TRBD1. V lost 4 bases to trimming and J lost 6 bases; unmatched junction nucleotides: 8. Germline V gene lookup returns CDR1 LGHDT and CDR2 YNNKEL (reference sequence). The CDR3 contains 16 residues. CDR3 DNA sequence: TGTGCCAGCAGCCTTACCTTCGGGACAGGGGATGAAAAACTGTTTTTT. It encodes CASSLTFGTGDEKLFF.

CDR3 amino acids: CASTSGAGDEQYF. The CDR3 region has the DNA TGCGCCAGCACCTCCGGCGCAGGGGACGAGCAGTACTTC. V is TRBV5-1 and J is TRBJ2-7, with a weak D call TRBD1 (6 bases). Trimming removed 6 bases at V and 5 bases at J, with 15 bases between. The CDR3 totals 13 residues. Germline V gene data show CDR1 as SGHRS and CDR2 as YFSETQ.

This sequence joins TRBV29-1 and TRBJ2-3, with unresolved D. This CDR3 has 12 amino acids. Looked up from germline, CDR1 is SQVTM and CDR2 is ANQGSEA. Trimming took off 6 bases at V and 5 bases at J, with 12 bases between the two ends. The CDR3 DNA reads as TGCAGCGTCGACCAAGGCCGAGATACGCAGTATTTT. Its translation: CSVDQGRDTQYF.

The V gene is TRBV12-3 or TRBV12-4, the J gene TRBJ2-5, with 9 bases fitting TRBD1. The end of the DNA aligns better with TRBJ2-7, so the J call may be wrong. The CDR3 extends over 14 amino acids. CDR3 region: CASRLLGTGNEQYF. In DNA form, the CDR3 reads TGTGCCAGCAGACTCCTGGGGACAGGGAACGAGCAGTACTTC.

This chain connects TRBV6-1 to TRBJ2-3; 9 positions match TRBD2. The CDR3 has 17 residues. Germline V gene data show CDR1 as MNHNS and CDR2 as SASEGT. The junction had 8 bases not matched to a gene; V was cut back by 0 bases and J by 4 bases. CDR3 in DNA: TGTGCCAGCAGTGAAGCGAGGCTAGCGGGGCGGTCAGATACGCAGTATTTT. This sequence encodes CASSEARLAGRSDTQYF.

The chain is built from TRBV4-2 and TRBJ1-1; D gene uncertain. V lost 3 bases to trimming and J lost 6 bases, with 14 bases between them. This CDR3 region has 14 residues. Germline assignment: CDR1 LGHNA and CDR2 YNFKEQ. The chain's CDR3 is CASSQRSREPEAFF. The CDR3 DNA sequence: TGTGCCAGCAGCCAGCGCTCGCGTGAACCTGAAGCTTTCTTT.

The J gene is TRBJ1-6, the V gene TRBV25-1; 10 bases map to TRBD1. After removal of 4 bases from V and 9 bases from J, the junction contained 6 bases not matched to a gene. The CDR3 sequence is 15 residues long. Germline CDR1 MGHDK, CDR2 SYGVNS. The CDR3 nucleotides are TGTGCCAGCAGTGGGGACAGGGGTCGGGGTTCACCCCTCCACTTT. The encoded protein is CASSGDRGRGSPLHF.

The V and J genes are TRBV15 and TRBJ2-3; 7 bases are shared with TRBD2. V gave up 8 bases and J gave up 10 bases; unmatched junction bases: 9. Germline CDR1 and CDR2: LNHNV and YYDKDF (reference sequence). This CDR3 has 12 residues. DNA of the CDR3: TGTGCCACCGGGGGGGTCGATTCCTCGCAGTATTTT. It is translated as CATGGVDSSQYF.

The gene calls are TRBV7-2 and TRBJ2-1, with 10 bases fitting TRBD2. The CDR3 consists of 15 residues. Losses at the gene ends were 5 bases for V and 7 bases for J; bases not matched to a gene: 8. Germline assignment: CDR1 SGHTA and CDR2 FQGNSA. CDR3 DNA sequence: TGTGCCAGCAGCATCCTAGCGGGGGAAAGAAATGAGCAGTTCTTC. Protein: CASSILAGERNEQFF.

This clonotype has a handful of counts. The rearrangement joins TRBV29-1 to TRBJ2-3, with 10 bases matching TRBD2. The CDR3 is 15 amino acids. Trimming at V came to 7 bases and at J to 9 bases, leaving 16 bases not matched to a gene. Per germline, CDR1 SQVTM and CDR2 ANQGSEA. The CDR3 protein is CSAKLAGPSPGTQYF. The CDR3 DNA follows: TGCAGCGCGAAACTAGCGGGACCCTCCCCGGGGACGCAGTATTTT.

This clonotype was observed a handful of times. This sequence joins TRBV7-9 and TRBJ2-1, with TRBD2 matching 14 bases. Trimming cost V 5 bases and J 6 bases; bases outside gene matches: 6. The germline V gene encodes CDR1 SEHNR and CDR2 FQNEAQ (reference sequence). The CDR3 has 16 amino acids. The CDR3, as DNA: TGTGCCAGCAGCGCATTGACTAGCGGGGGGGCCAATGAGCAGTTCTTC. It codes for CASSALTSGGANEQFF.

This clonotype appeared many times. The V call is TRBV11-2, the J call TRBJ1-4, with no clear D. Germline CDR1 reads SGHAT; CDR2 reads FQNNGV. The CDR3 contains 15 residues. Trimming stripped 5 bases from V and 0 bases from J, with 10 bases between. CDR3 coding DNA: TGTGCCAGCAGCCCCCAGTCCGCAACTAATGAAAAACTGTTTTTT. This sequence encodes CASSPQSATNEKLFF.

The sample holds many counts of this clonotype. CDR3 sequence (DNA): TGTGCCAGCAGTCCGGGACTAGCGGGAGTGTCAGAGACCCAGTACTTC. Translation gives CASSPGLAGVSETQYF. The chain couples TRBV6-4 to TRBJ2-5; 14 bases align to TRBD2. V shed 5 bases and J 4 bases; nucleotides not matched to a gene: 6. This CDR3 is 16 amino acids long. Per germline, CDR1 MRHNA and CDR2 SNTAGT.

This rearrangement joins TRBV6-2 or TRBV6-3 to TRBJ1-5; D is ambiguous. The V gene lost 4 bases and the J gene lost 4 bases, with 17 bases spanning the gap. This CDR3 region has 16 residues. Germline lookup yields CDR1 MNHEY and CDR2 SVGEGT. CDR3 region: CASSFRRQGPNQPQHF. The CDR3 DNA reads TGTGCCAGCAGTTTCCGTCGACAAGGCCCTAATCAGCCCCAGCATTTT.

This clonotype turned up a few times. The chain couples TRBV4-2 to TRBJ2-7; perhaps TRBD2 as D (5 bases). V lost 0 bases, J lost 4 bases, and 16 bases lay in between. Germline V gene data show CDR1 as LGHNA and CDR2 as YNFKEQ. This CDR3 contains 16 residues. The CDR3 region is CASSQEAQRRDYEQYF. The CDR3 DNA reads TGTGCCAGCAGCCAAGAGGCCCAGCGGAGAGATTACGAGCAGTACTTC.

This clonotype was recorded a few times. V usage is TRBV7-2 and J usage is TRBJ2-1; D not certain. The germline V gene has CDR1 SGHTA and CDR2 FQGNSA. This CDR3 is 14 amino acids long. Trimming shortened V by 0 bases and J by 1 base, and 4 bases separated the two germline ends. The CDR3 loop is CASSLAVSYNEQFF. CDR3 sequence (DNA): TGTGCCAGCAGCTTAGCGGTGTCCTACAATGAGCAGTTCTTC.

V and J are TRBV20-1 and TRBJ1-5, with a possible D match to TRBD1 (6 bases). Germline V gives CDR1 DFQATT, CDR2 SNEGSKA (reference sequence). With 0 bases removed from V and 3 bases from J, the gap between germline ends came to 9 bases. This CDR3 region has 14 residues. This chain's CDR3 is CSARDGQNNQPQHF. CDR3 coding DNA: TGCAGTGCTAGAGACGGACAGAACAATCAGCCCCAGCATTTT.